Below, one T cell receptor (beta chain) is given with its context. The antigen remains unidentified. Libraries were prepared by immunoSEQ multiplex PCR; TCRdb keeps only in-frame clonotypes and omits some of them. The sample yields about 36,000 clones, about 93% seen once. The data originate from a study of T cells in tuberculosis. Findings and limits, study-wide: Shorter CDR3-alpha in active tuberculosis partly drove smaller distances.

V lost 0 bases and J lost 8, with 13 bases in between. The CDR3 is 14 amino acids. The germline V gene encodes CDR1 SQVTM and CDR2 ANQGSEA. The sequence was collected from a donor aged 10-29 years with latent tuberculosis or without tuberculosis infection. The chain is built from TRBV29-1 and TRBJ1-4; D unresolved. Input material: PBMCs. CDR3 bases: TGCAGCGTTGAAGACCGGGAGTGGTGGGAAAAACTGTTTTTT. Amino acids: CSVEDREWWEKLFF.